This TCR beta chain is drawn from a study of blood T cell repertoires in COVID-19. Study in general: Acute and convalescent COVID-19 specimens originated in the United States, Italy and Spain. T cells, B-cell-depleted T cells, or PBMCs supplied cDNA or gDNA.

Source study methods: Nucleated cell counts were estimated from reference gene primer amplification. Measured with immunoSEQ multiplex PCR; TCRdb has only the in-frame clones, and not every one. That table furnishes V, J and clone size, whereas the DNA furnished D and trimming. The sample records about 75,000 clones, 70% to 85% being singletons. This CDR3 region has 13 residues. CDR1 is SGHTA and CDR2 is FQGNSA in the germline V gene. Deletions cut 1 base from V and 7 bases from J, with 11 bases between. The sequence was collected from a woman aged 50 to 65 with acute or convalescent COVID-19. The sample consisted of peripheral blood. The V gene is TRBV7-2, the J gene TRBJ2-7; D remains ambiguous. The CDR3 nucleotides read TGTGCCAGCAGCTTAGGTCGCAGTTGGGAGCAGTACTTC. Translating it yields CASSLGRSWEQYF.